This T cell receptor (beta chain) derives from a study of cytomegalovirus exposure and HLA in healthy donors. Study observations and caveats: It is likely that the observed cluster of highly shared sequence variants was a sequencing artifact.

PCR used 60 Vbeta primers and 13 Jbeta primers. Some clones are missing from TCRdb's copy, which holds only in-frame ones; the method was immunoSEQ multiplex PCR. The sample has approximately 170,000 clones, over 70% seen once. Details on this clone: Its antigen is unknown.

The sequence derives from a woman between 35 and 50 years old in good health and CMV-seropositive. Sequenced material: PBMCs.

CDR3 residues: CASSGYRSSGNTIYF. Written as DNA, the CDR3 is TGTGCCAGTAGTGGATATAGGAGCTCTGGAAACACCATATATTTT. The chain has TRBV19 and TRBJ1-3; D uncertain. The V gene's germline CDR1 is LNHDA and CDR2 SQIVND (reference sequence). Deletions cut 5 bases from V and 0 bases from J, with 11 bases between. This CDR3 has 15 residues.